A single sample is the source of the 5 T cell receptor beta chains below, sequenced in a study of CD8 T cells in ankylosing spondylitis. These receptors' targets are unknown. TCRdb independently ran MiXCR on the 5' RACE reads; one entry per CDR3 protein. In the table there are approximately 220,000 distinct CDR3 sequences, about 17% of which are singletons. Study-wide results and limits: What appeared characteristic of ankylosing spondylitis blood was a TCR beta motif of fewer than ten highly homologous variants.

The specimen sequenced was blood, either unsorted or a sorted T cell fraction (not recorded which). Receptor source: a male donor with ankylosing spondylitis.

Many counts were recorded for this clonotype. The chain recombines TRBV12-3 or TRBV12-4 with TRBJ2-5; D ambiguous. The CDR3 sequence is 12 residues long. V was pared by 3 bases and J by 3 bases, with 5 bases between. CDR3 in amino acids: CASSFREETQYF. The CDR3 DNA reads TGTGCCAGCAGTTTCCGGGAAGAGACCCAGTACTTC.

This clonotype was seen more than once but under ten times. The chain uses TRBV6-2 or TRBV6-3 and TRBJ2-7; tentative D call: TRBD2 (5 bases). Germline loops: CDR1 MNHEY, CDR2 SVGEGT. Trimming cost V 10 bases and J 2 bases, with 18 bases left between them. CDR3 length: 14 amino acids. The CDR3 nucleotides are TGTGCCACCTCGGGGAACTCGGCGACCTACGAGCAGTACTTC. Its protein product is CATSGNSATYEQYF.

This clonotype was seen ten or more times. The chain recombines TRBV20-1 with TRBJ2-7; D unclear. Per the germline V gene, CDR1 is DFQATT and CDR2 is SNEGSKA (reference sequence). Trimming left V 3 bases short and J 4 bases short, with 10 bases between. This CDR3 is 12 amino acids long. Written as DNA, the CDR3 is TGCAGTGCTAGTGGTTGGTCTTACGAGCAGTACTTC. It yields the protein CSASGWSYEQYF.

This chain joins TRBV27 and TRBJ2-2; TRBD1 agrees at 9 bases. The V gene's germline CDR1 is MNHEY and CDR2 SMNVEV (reference sequence). This CDR3 has 17 amino acids. The J segment lost 5 bases and the V segment lost 4 bases, leaving 11 bases of the junction unmatched. For the CDR3, the DNA is TGTGCCAGCAGTTCAGACAGGGGGAGTGAGGGGACCGGGGAGCTGTTTTTT. Translated, it gives CASSSDRGSEGTGELFF.

This clonotype was seen more than once but under ten times. The chain recombines TRBV6-5 with TRBJ2-2; 7 nucleotides line up with TRBD2. The CDR3 loop spans 17 amino acids. The V and J ends lost 1 base and 0 bases, in that order; junction bases with no gene match: 5. In germline, CDR1 is MNHEY, CDR2 SVGAGI. CDR3 in DNA: TGTGCCAGCAGTTACTACCGGGGGGAGACGAACACCGGGGAGCTGTTTTTT. This translates into CASSYYRGETNTGELFF.